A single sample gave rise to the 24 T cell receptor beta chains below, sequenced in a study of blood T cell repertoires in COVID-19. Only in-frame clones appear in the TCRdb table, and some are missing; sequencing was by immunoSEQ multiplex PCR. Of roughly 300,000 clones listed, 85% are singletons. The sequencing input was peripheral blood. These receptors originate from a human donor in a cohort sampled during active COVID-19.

The CDR3 protein is CASSLPTAGAASPLHF. In nucleotides, the CDR3 is TGTGCCAGCTCACTACCGACAGCGGGAGCGGCTTCACCCCTCCACTTT. This sequence joins TRBV18 and TRBJ1-6; TRBD1 is a possible D gene (5 bases). The CDR3 totals 16 residues. Germline V gene sequence: CDR1 KGHSH, CDR2 LQKENI. V shed 4 bases and J shed 9 bases, with 19 bases lying between them.

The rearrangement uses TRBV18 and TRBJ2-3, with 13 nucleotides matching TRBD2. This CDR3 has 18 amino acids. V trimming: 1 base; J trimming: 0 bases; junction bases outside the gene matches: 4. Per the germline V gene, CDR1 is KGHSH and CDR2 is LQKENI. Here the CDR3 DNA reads TGTGCCAGCTCACCACGAGGACTAGCGGGGGTTAGCACAGATACGCAGTATTTT. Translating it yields CASSPRGLAGVSTDTQYF. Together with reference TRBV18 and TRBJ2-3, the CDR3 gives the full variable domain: NAGVMQNPRHLVRRRGQEARLRCSPMKGHSHVYWYRQLPEEGLKFMVYLQKENIIDESGMPKERFSAEFPKEGPSILRIQQVVRGDSAAYFCASSPRGLAGVSTDTQYFGPGTRLTVL.

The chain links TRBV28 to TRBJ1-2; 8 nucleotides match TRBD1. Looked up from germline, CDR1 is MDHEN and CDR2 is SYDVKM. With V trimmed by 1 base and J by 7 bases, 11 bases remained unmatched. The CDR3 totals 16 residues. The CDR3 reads CASSLYGGQGALGYTF. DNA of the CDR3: TGTGCCAGCAGTTTATATGGGGGGCAGGGGGCGCTTGGCTACACCTTC.

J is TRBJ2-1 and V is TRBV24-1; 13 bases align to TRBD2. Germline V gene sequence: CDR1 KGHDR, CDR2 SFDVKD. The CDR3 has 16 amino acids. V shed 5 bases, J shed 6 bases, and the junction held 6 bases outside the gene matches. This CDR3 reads CATSGPTSGRANEQFF. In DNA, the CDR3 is TGTGCCACCAGTGGCCCAACTAGCGGGAGGGCCAATGAGCAGTTCTTC.

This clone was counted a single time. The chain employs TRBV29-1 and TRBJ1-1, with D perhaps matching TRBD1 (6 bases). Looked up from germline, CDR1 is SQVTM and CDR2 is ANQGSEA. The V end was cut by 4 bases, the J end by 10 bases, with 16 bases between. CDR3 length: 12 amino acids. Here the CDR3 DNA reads TGCAGCGTTGTCGAGCTCGGGACAATAGCTTTCTTT. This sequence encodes CSVVELGTIAFF.

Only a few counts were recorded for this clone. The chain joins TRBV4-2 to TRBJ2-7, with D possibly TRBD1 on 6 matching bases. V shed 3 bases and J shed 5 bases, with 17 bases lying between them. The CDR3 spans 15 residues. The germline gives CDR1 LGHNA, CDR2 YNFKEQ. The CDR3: CASSHGGPPRDEQYF. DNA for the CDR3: TGTGCCAGCAGCCATGGGGGCCCCCCTCGGGACGAGCAGTACTTC.

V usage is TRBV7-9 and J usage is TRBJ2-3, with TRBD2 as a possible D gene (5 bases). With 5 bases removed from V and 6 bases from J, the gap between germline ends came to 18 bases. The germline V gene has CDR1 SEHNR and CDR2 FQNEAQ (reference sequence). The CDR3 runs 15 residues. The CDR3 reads CASSHETSITDTQYF. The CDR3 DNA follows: TGTGCCAGCAGCCATGAAACTAGTATAACGGATACGCAGTATTTT. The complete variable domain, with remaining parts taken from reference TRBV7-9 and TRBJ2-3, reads DTGVSQNPRHKITKRGQNVTFRCDPISEHNRLYWYRQTLGQGPEFLTYFQNEAQLEKSRLLSDRFSAERPKGSFSTLEIQRTEQGDSAMYLCASSHETSITDTQYFGPGTRLTVL.

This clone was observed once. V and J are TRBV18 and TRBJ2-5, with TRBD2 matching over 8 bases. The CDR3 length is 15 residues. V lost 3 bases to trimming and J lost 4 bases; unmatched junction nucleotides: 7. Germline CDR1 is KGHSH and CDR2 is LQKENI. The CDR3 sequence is CASSPVAGSSETQYF. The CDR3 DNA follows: TGTGCCAGCTCACCGGTAGCGGGATCGTCAGAGACCCAGTACTTC.

Written as DNA, the CDR3 is TGTGCCAGTCAACTCCCGGGACAGGGATTTGGCTACACCTTC. As protein: CASQLPGQGFGYTF. The chain joins TRBV19 to TRBJ1-2; 9 positions match TRBD1. Germline lookup yields CDR1 LNHDA and CDR2 SQIVND (reference sequence). CDR3 length: 14 amino acids. V lost 8 bases, J lost 7 bases, and 11 bases stayed unmatched.

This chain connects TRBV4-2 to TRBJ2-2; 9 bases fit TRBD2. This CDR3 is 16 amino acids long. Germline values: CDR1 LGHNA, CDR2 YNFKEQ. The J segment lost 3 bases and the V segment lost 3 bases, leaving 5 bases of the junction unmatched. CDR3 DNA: TGTGCCAGCAGCCAGCTTAGCGGGAGATACACCGGGGAGCTGTTTTTT. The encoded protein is CASSQLSGRYTGELFF.

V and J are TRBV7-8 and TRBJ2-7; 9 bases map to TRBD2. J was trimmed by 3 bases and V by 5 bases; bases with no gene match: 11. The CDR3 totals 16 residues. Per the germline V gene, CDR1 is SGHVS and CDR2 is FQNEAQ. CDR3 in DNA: TGTGCCAGCAGCCACTCGGCGGGAGGGCTTGGCTACGAGCAGTACTTC. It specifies CASSHSAGGLGYEQYF.

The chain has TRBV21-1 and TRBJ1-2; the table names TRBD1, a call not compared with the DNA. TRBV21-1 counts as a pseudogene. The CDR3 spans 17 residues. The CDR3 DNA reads TGTGCCAGCAGCAAGGGGCCCCCGGACAGGCCTAACTATGGCTACACCTTC. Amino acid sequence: CASSKGPPDRPNYGYTF.

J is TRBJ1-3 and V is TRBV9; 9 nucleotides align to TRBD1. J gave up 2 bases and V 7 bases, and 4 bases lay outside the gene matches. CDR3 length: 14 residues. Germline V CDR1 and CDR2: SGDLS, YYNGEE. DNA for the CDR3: TGTGCCAGCGGGGACAGGGAGACTGGAAACACCATATATTTT. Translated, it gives CASGDRETGNTIYF.

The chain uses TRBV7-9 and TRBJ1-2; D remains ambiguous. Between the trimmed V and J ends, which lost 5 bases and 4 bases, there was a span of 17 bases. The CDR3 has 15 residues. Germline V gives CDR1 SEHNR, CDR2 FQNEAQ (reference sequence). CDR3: CASSNTIGSGYGYTF. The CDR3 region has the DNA TGTGCCAGCAGCAATACGATAGGTTCAGGCTATGGCTACACCTTC.

CDR3 nucleotides: TGTGCCTGTTTACTGGGGGGTTATCGAAACACCATATATTTT. Encoded protein: CACLLGGYRNTIYF. The V gene is TRBV30, the J gene TRBJ1-3; perhaps TRBD1 as D (5 bases). The CDR3 contains 14 residues. V lost 6 bases and J 5 bases, leaving 17 bases between the germline ends. Germline V lookup: CDR1 GTSNPN, CDR2 SVGIG (reference sequence).

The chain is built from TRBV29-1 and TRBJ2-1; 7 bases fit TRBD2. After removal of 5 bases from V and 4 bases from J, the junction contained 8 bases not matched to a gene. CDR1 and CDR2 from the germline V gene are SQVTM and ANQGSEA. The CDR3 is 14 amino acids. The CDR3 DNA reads TGCAGCGTTAACGGGGCTAGCGGATACAATGAGCAGTTCTTC. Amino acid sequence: CSVNGASGYNEQFF.

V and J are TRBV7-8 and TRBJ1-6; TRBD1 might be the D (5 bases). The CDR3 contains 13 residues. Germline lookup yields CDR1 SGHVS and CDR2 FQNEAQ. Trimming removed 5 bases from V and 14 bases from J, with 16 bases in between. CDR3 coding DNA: TGTGCCAGCAGCGCCGACGGGACTTGGGCCCTCCACTTT. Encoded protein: CASSADGTWALHF.

The DNA for the CDR3 is TGCAGTGCTAGTCGGGGGAGTAACGAGCAGTACTTC. This encodes CSASRGSNEQYF. The J gene is TRBJ2-7, the V gene TRBV20-1; D possibly corresponds to TRBD2 (6 bases). The CDR3 has 12 residues. From germline, CDR1 is DFQATT and CDR2 SNEGSKA (reference sequence). V was cut by 3 bases and J by 5 bases, with 11 bases left in between.

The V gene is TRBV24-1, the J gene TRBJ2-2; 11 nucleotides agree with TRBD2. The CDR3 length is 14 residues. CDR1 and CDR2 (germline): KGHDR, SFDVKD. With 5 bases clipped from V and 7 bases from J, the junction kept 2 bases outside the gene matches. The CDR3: CATSVGTSGGELFF. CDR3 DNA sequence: TGTGCCACCAGTGTCGGGACTAGCGGCGGGGAGCTGTTTTTT.

CDR3 bases: TGTGCCACCGCACGATTACTAGGCCAAGAGACCCAGTACTTC. The encoded protein is CATARLLGQETQYF. The rearrangement joins TRBV10-3 to TRBJ2-5; maybe TRBD2 (5 bases). This CDR3 has 14 amino acids. Trimming took off 10 bases at V and 1 base at J, with 16 bases between the two ends. The germline gives CDR1 ENHRY, CDR2 SYGVKD.

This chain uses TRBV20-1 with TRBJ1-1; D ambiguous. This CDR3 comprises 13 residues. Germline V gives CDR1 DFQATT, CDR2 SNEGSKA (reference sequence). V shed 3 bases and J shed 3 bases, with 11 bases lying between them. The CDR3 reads CSASKQLYTEAFF. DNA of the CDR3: TGCAGTGCTAGTAAACAGCTATACACTGAAGCTTTCTTT.

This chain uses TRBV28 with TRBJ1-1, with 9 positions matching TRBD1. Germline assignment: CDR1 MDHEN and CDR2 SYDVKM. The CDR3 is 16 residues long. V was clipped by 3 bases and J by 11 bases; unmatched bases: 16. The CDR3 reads CASSFTSRDRAGEAFF. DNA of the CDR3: TGTGCCAGCAGTTTTACGTCCCGGGACAGGGCCGGCGAGGCTTTCTTT.

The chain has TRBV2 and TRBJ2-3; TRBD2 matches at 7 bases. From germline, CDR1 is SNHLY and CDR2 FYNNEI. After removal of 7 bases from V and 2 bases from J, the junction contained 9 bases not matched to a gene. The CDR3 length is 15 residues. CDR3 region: CASNSAGWSTDTQYF. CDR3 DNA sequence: TGTGCCAGCAATTCAGCGGGATGGTCCACAGATACGCAGTATTTT.

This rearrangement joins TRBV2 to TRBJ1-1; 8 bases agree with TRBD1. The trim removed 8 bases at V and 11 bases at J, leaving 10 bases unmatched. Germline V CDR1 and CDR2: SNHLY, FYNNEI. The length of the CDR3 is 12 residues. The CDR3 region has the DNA TGTGCCAGCTCGACAGGGGAAGGAGGTGCTTTCTTT. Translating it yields CASSTGEGGAFF.